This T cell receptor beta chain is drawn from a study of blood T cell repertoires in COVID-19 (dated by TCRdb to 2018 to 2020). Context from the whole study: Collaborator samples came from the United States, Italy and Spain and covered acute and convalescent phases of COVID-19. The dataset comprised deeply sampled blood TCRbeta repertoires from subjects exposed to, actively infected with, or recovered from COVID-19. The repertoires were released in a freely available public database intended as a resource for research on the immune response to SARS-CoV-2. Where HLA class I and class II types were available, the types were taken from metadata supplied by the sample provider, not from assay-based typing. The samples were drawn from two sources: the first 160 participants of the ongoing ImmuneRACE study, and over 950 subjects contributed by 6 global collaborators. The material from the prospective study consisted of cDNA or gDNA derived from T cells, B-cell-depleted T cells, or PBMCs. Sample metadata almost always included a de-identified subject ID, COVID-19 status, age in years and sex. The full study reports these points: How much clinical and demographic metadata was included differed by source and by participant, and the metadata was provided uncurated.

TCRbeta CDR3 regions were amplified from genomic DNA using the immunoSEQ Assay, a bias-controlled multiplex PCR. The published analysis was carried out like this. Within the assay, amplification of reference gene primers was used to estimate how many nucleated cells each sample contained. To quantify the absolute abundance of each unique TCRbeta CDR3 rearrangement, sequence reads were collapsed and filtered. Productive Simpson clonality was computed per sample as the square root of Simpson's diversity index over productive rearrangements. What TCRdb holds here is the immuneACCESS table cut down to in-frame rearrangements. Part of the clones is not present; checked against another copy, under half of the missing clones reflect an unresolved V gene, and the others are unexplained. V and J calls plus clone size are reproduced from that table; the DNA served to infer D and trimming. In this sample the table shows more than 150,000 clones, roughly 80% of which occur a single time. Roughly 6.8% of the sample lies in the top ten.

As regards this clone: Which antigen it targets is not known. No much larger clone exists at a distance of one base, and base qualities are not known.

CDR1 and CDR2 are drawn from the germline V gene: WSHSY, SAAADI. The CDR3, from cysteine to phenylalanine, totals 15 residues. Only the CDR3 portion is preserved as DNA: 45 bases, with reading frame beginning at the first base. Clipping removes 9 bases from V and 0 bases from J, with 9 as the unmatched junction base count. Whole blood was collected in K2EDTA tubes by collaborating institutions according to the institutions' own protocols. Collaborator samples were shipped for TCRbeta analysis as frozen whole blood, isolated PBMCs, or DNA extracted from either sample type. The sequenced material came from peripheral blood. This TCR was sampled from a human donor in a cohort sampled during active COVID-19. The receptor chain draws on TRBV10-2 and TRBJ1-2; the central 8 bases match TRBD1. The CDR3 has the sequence CARPEQGEANYGYTF. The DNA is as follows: TGCGCCAGACCCGAACAGGGGGAAGCTAACTATGGCTACACCTTC.